Each of the 13 T cell receptor beta chains below was sequenced from the same sample in a study of shared clonotypes between healthy human individuals. The assay was immunoSEQ multiplex PCR, and TCRdb's table has in-frame clones only and misses some. The table includes roughly 2.1 million clones, 90% to 95% detected once. The naive CD8 fraction comprised CD45RO-negative cells positively selected for CCR7 and excluded terminally differentiated effector memory CD45RA+ cells. The source material was naive CD8+ T cells from PBMCs. Every receptor here comes from a man aged 18 to 29 in good health. Some clones in this sample may be carry-over from other donors' samples.

The CDR3 nucleotides are TGCGCCAGCAGTGACCCGGGACACAATGAGCAGTTCTTC. Protein sequence: CASSDPGHNEQFF. The chain couples TRBV10-1 to TRBJ2-1, with D tentatively TRBD1 or TRBD2 (5 bases each). V shed 3 bases and J shed 5 bases, with 8 bases lying between them. In germline, CDR1 is WNHNN, CDR2 SYGVQD (reference sequence). CDR3 length: 13 amino acids.

V usage is TRBV28 and J usage is TRBJ1-4; D might be TRBD1 (5 bases). There are 15 residues in the CDR3. Germline lookup yields CDR1 MDHEN and CDR2 SYDVKM. Trimming stripped 7 bases from V and 2 bases from J, with 14 bases between. CDR3 sequence (DNA): TGTGCCAGCAAAACATACCGGGACACTAATGAAAAACTGTTTTTT. Translation gives CASKTYRDTNEKLFF. The variable domain in full, with the rest retrieved from reference TRBV28 and TRBJ1-4, is DVKVTQSSRYLVKRTGEKVFLECVQDMDHENMFWYRQDPGLGLRLIYFSYDVKMKEKGDIPEGYSVSREKKERFSLILESASTNQTSMYLCASKTYRDTNEKLFFGSGTQLSVL.

The genes are TRBV2 and TRBJ2-7; 8 bases match TRBD2. This CDR3 spans 16 amino acids. Trimming at V came to 1 base and at J to 2 bases, leaving 7 bases not matched to a gene. CDR1 and CDR2 from the germline V gene are SNHLY and FYNNEI. DNA for the CDR3: TGTGCCAGCAGTGAAGAGCTCGGGGGGGACACCTACGAGCAGTACTTC. It encodes CASSEELGGDTYEQYF.

V is TRBV2 and J is TRBJ2-6; no clear D gene. Trimming left V 6 bases short and J 1 base short, with 10 bases between. The CDR3 has 15 amino acids. In germline, CDR1 is SNHLY, CDR2 FYNNEI. The CDR3 nucleotides are TGTGCCAGCAGACTCCCACCTTCTGGGGCCAACGTCCTGACTTTC. Amino acids: CASRLPPSGANVLTF.

The J gene is TRBJ1-2, the V gene TRBV5-6; 7 bases fit TRBD1. Unmatched junction bases numbered 8, after V lost 1 base and J lost 8 bases. The CDR3 extends over 14 amino acids. Germline CDR1 and CDR2: SGHDT and YYEEEE. The CDR3 nucleotides are TGTGCCAGCAGCTTGTTACAGGGGAACCTGGGCTACACCTTC. Its translation: CASSLLQGNLGYTF.

This chain connects TRBV30 to TRBJ1-1; TRBD1 matches 8 bases. Germline CDR1 reads GTSNPN; CDR2 reads SVGIG (reference sequence). V lost 5 bases to trimming and J lost 1 base; unmatched junction nucleotides: 6. The CDR3 extends over 14 amino acids. CDR3 amino acids: CAWGQGFANTEAFF. Here the CDR3 DNA reads TGTGCCTGGGGACAGGGTTTTGCGAACACTGAAGCTTTCTTT.

The chain recombines TRBV4-2 with TRBJ2-5; no definite D call. V was shortened by 3 bases and J by 5 bases, with 16 bases between the two germline ends. The CDR3 runs to 15 residues. CDR1 LGHNA and CDR2 YNFKEQ come from the germline V gene. CDR3 amino acids: CASSQLNTPPETQYF. CDR3 sequence (DNA): TGTGCCAGCAGCCAGCTTAATACGCCGCCGGAGACCCAGTACTTC.

The rearrangement links TRBV12-5 to TRBJ2-3; D remains ambiguous. The CDR3 has 13 residues. V was cut by 7 bases and J by 4 bases, with 12 bases left in between. Per the germline V gene, CDR1 is LGHNT and CDR2 is FRNRAP. The CDR3 loop is CASESGGADTQYF. CDR3 DNA sequence: TGTGCTAGTGAGTCAGGTGGCGCAGATACGCAGTATTTT. Variable domain in full (rest from reference TRBV12-5 and TRBJ2-3): DARVTQTPRHKVTEMGQEVTMRCQPILGHNTVFWYRQTMMQGLELLAYFRNRAPLDDSGMPKDRFSAEMPDATLATLKIQPSEPRDSAVYFCASESGGADTQYFGPGTRLTVL.

This sequence joins TRBV7-9 and TRBJ1-2, with 8 bases identical to TRBD1. CDR3 length equals 14 residues. CDR1 is SEHNR and CDR2 is FQNEAQ in the germline V gene (reference sequence). V shed 6 bases, J shed 3 bases, and the junction held 6 bases outside the gene matches. This chain's CDR3 is CASSPGQGHYGYTF. In DNA form, the CDR3 reads TGTGCCAGCAGTCCCGGACAGGGACACTATGGCTACACCTTC.

Note on this clone: Other DNA sequences in the sample encode the same CDR3. CDR3 amino acids: CASSVTGSNQPQHF. The CDR3 DNA reads TGTGCCAGCAGCGTAACAGGCTCCAATCAGCCCCAGCATTTT. The chain uses TRBV7-9 and TRBJ1-5, with D possibly being TRBD1 (5 bases). The CDR3 totals 14 residues. The ends were cut back, 5 bases at V and 3 bases at J, with 11 bases in the middle. Germline V lookup: CDR1 SEHNR, CDR2 FQNEAQ (reference sequence).

V usage is TRBV27 and J usage is TRBJ2-2; D is unclear. Germline V CDR1 and CDR2: MNHEY, SMNVEV (reference sequence). The V gene lost 5 bases and the J gene lost 6 bases, with 13 bases spanning the gap. The CDR3 loop spans 14 amino acids. The CDR3 DNA sequence: TGTGCCAGCAGTCTTGGAAGGTGGTCCGGGGAGCTGTTTTTT. It specifies CASSLGRWSGELFF.

The chain joins TRBV5-4 to TRBJ2-7, with no clear D. This CDR3 is 16 amino acids long. V was shortened by 0 bases and J by 0 bases, with 13 bases between the two germline ends. Germline CDR1 SGHNT, CDR2 YYREEE (reference sequence). The CDR3 coding sequence is TGTGCCAGCAGCTTGGTCGGTTCCACCTCCTCCTACGAGCAGTACTTC. Its translation: CASSLVGSTSSYEQYF.

The gene calls are TRBV27 and TRBJ1-1, with D perhaps matching TRBD1 (6 bases). Germline lookup yields CDR1 MNHEY and CDR2 SMNVEV (reference sequence). Between the trimmed V and J ends, which lost 2 bases and 4 bases, there was a span of 11 bases. This CDR3 is 14 amino acids long. Here the CDR3 reads CASSLMLGGTEAFF. CDR3 nucleotides: TGTGCCAGCAGTTTAATGCTAGGGGGCACTGAAGCTTTCTTT.